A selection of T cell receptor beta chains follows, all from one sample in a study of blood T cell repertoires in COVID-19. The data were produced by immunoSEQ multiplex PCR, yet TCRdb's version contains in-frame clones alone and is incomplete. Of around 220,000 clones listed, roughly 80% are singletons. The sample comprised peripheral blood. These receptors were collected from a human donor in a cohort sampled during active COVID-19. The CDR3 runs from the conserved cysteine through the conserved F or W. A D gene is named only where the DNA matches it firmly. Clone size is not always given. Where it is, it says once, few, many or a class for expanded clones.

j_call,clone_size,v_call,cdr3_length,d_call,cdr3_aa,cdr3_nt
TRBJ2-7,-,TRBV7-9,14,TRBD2,CASSLLADSYEQYF,TGTGCCAGCAGCCTCCTAGCGGACTCCTACGAGCAGTACTTC
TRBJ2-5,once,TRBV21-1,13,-,CASSGRVQETQYF,TGTGCCAGCAGCGGGAGAGTCCAAGAGACCCAGTACTTC
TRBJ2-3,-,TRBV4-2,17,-,CASSPPGRGYSTDTQYF,TGTGCCAGCAGCCCTCCAGGGCGGGGATATAGCACAGATACGCAGTATTTT
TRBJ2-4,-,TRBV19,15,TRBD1,CASSLGTGWGDIQYF,TGTGCCAGTAGTCTCGGGACAGGGTGGGGGGACATTCAGTACTTC
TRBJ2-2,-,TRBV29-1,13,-,CSVDGADTGELFF,TGCAGCGTTGACGGAGCAGACACCGGGGAGCTGTTTTTT
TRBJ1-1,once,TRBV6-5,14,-,CASTQTNLYTEAFF,TGTGCCAGCACCCAGACAAATTTATACACTGAAGCTTTCTTT
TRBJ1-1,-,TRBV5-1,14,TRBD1,CASSPDRGRAEAFF,TGCGCCAGCAGCCCGGACAGGGGGCGGGCTGAAGCTTTCTTT
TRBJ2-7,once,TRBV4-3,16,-,CASSRGGGTGTYEQYF,TGCGCCAGCAGCCGGGGAGGCGGGACTGGAACCTACGAGCAGTACTTC
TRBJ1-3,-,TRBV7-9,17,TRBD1,CASSLQGAAFSGNTIYF,TGTGCCAGCAGTTTACAGGGGGCTGCCTTCTCTGGAAACACCATATATTTT
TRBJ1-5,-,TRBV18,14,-,CASSPDSSNQPQHF,TGTGCCAGCTCACCGGACAGTAGCAATCAGCCCCAGCATTTT
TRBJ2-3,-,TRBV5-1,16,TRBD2,CATRISGRSPTDTQYF,TGCGCCACCCGAATCAGCGGGAGGTCCCCCACAGATACGCAGTATTTT
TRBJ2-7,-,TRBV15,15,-,CATSRDGGTLYEQYF,TGTGCCACCAGCAGAGATGGAGGGACCCTCTACGAGCAGTACTTC
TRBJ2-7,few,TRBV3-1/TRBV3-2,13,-,CASSQLDSYEQYF,TGTGCCAGCAGCCAACTGGACAGCTACGAGCAGTACTTC
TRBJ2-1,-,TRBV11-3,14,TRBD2,CASSVSGSRNEQFF,TGTGCCAGCAGCGTTAGCGGGAGCCGCAATGAGCAGTTCTTC